The TCR beta chain described here comes from a study of blood T cell repertoires in COVID-19. Per the original data handling: How many nucleated cells were present was estimated from reference gene primer amplification. Only in-frame clones appear in the TCRdb table, and some are missing; sequencing was by immunoSEQ multiplex PCR. V and J calls and clone size come straight from that table; D and trimming were deduced from the DNA. The sample yields under 200,000 clones, roughly 84% seen once. This TCR derives from a woman aged 25 to 39 who had been exposed to COVID-19. The sequenced sample consisted of PBMCs or T cells enriched from blood (not recorded which).

The CDR3 region is CASSFRRQEVFYEQYF. The CDR3 coding sequence is TGTGCCAGCAGTTTCCGCCGACAGGAGGTCTTTTACGAGCAGTACTTC. V is TRBV27 and J is TRBJ2-7; tentative D call: TRBD1 (6 bases). Germline loops: CDR1 MNHEY, CDR2 SMNVEV (reference sequence). This CDR3 comprises 16 residues. With 3 bases removed from V and 4 bases from J, the gap between germline ends came to 19 bases.